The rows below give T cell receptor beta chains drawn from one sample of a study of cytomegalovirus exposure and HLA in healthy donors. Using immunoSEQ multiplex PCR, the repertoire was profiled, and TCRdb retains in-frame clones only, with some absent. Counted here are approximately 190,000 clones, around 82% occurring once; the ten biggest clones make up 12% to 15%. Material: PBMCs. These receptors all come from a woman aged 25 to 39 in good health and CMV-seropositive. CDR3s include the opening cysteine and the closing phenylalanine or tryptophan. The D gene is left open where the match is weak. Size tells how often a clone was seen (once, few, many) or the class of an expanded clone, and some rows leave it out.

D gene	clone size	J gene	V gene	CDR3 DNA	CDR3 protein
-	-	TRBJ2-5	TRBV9	TGTGCCAGCAGCGAACTGGCGGGATCAAAGACCCAGTACTTC	CASSELAGSKTQYF
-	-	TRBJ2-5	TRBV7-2	TGTGCCAGCAGTTTAGTCGCGGTCCAAGAGACCCAGTACTTC	CASSLVAVQETQYF
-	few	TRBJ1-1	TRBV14	TGTGCCAGCAGCCTCCGGGGAGGGAACACTGAAGCTTTCTTT	CASSLRGGNTEAFF
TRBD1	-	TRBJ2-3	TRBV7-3	TGTGCCAGCAGCTTAACACAGGGGCGGTTCGTTGGAGATACGCAGTATTTT	CASSLTQGRFVGDTQYF
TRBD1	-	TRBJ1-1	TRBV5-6	TGTGCCAGCAGCTCCTACGACAGGGAGAACACTGAAGCTTTCTTT	CASSSYDRENTEAFF
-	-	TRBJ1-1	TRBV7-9	TGTGCCAGCAGCTACCGGGACAAGAACACTGAAGCTTTCTTT	CASSYRDKNTEAFF
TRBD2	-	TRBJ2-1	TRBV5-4	TGTGCCAGCAGCTTGTGGACTAGCGGAGAGCAGTTCTTC	CASSLWTSGEQFF
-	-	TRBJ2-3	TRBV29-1	TGCAGCGTGGACTTGCGTCCGGATACGCAGTATTTT	CSVDLRPDTQYF
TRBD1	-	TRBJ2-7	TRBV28	TGTGCCAGCAGCTGGGGACAGCACTTTTACGAGCAGTACTTC	CASSWGQHFYEQYF
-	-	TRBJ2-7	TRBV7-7	TGTGCTAGCAGCTTAAAGGCAGGCTTCTACGAGCAGTACTTC	CASSLKAGFYEQYF
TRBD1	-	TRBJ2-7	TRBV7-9	TGTGCCAGCAGCCCCGGACAGGGGGCAACGTACGAGCAGTACTTC	CASSPGQGATYEQYF
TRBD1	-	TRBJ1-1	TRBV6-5	TGTGCCAGCAGTTACGACAGGGGTCGACACACTGAAGCTTTCTTT	CASSYDRGRHTEAFF
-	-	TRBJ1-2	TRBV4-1	TGCGCCAGCAGCCAAGATAGCAGCGGATCTCCTAATTATGGCTACACCTTC	CASSQDSSGSPNYGYTF
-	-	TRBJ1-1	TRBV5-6	TGTGCCAGCAGCTTTATGGTAACGGGAGAGAACACTGAAGCTTTCTTT	CASSFMVTGENTEAFF
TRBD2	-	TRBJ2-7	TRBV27	TGTGCCAGCAGTTATAGCGGGAGGAAGTTGGACGAGCAGTACTTC	CASSYSGRKLDEQYF
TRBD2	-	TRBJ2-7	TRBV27	TGTGCCAGCAGTTTAAGTGCCTCTGGGAGGGCCGAGCAGTACTTC	CASSLSASGRAEQYF
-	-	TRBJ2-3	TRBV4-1	TGCGCCAGCAGCCAAGGGATGGGCCGAAGCACAGATACGCAGTATTTT	CASSQGMGRSTDTQYF
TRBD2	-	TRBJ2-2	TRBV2	TGTGCCAGCATGGGGGGAGGGGCTGGCACCGGGGAGCTGTTTTTT	CASMGGGAGTGELFF
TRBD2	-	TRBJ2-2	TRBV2	TGTGCCAGCAGTGAATGGACTAGCGGGGGGATGCTGTTTTTT	CASSEWTSGGMLFF
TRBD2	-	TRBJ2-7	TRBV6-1	TGTGCCAGCAGTGAATCCGGTAAACTAGCGGACGACTCCTACGAGCAGTACTTC	CASSESGKLADDSYEQYF
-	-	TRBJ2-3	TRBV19	TGTGCCAGTAGTAGCGGTGGGGGGACCACAGATACGCAGTATTTT	CASSSGGGTTDTQYF
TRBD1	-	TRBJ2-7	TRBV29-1	TGCAGCGTTTCACAGGGGGCTAACTACGAGCAGTACTTC	CSVSQGANYEQYF
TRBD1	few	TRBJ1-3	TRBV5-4	TGTGCCAGCAGCCCAACAGGGGTCGGAAACACCATATATTTT	CASSPTGVGNTIYF
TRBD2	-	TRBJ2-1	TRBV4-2	TGTGCCAGCTTAGCGGGAGGTAGGAATGAGCAGTTCTTC	CASLAGGRNEQFF
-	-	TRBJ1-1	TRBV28	TGTGCCAGCAGTTTGCCGGGTAACACTGAAGCTTTCTTT	CASSLPGNTEAFF
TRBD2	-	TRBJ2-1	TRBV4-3	TGCGCCAGCAGCCAAGAGTCCGGACTAGAAAATGAGCAGTTCTTC	CASSQESGLENEQFF
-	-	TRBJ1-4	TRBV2	TGTGCCAGCAGCGGGACACCGAGGGGTGAAAAACTGTTTTTT	CASSGTPRGEKLFF
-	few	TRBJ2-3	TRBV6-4	TGTGCCAGCAGTGACGCAGTGACAGATACGCAGTATTTT	CASSDAVTDTQYF
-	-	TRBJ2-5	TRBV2	TGTGCCAGCAGTGAGTTAGGACAGCAAGAGACCCAGTACTTC	CASSELGQQETQYF
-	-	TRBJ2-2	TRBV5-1	TGCGCCAGCAGCGACTCTCCCCGGACCGGGGAGCTGTTTTTT	CASSDSPRTGELFF
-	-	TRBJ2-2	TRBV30	TGTGCCTGGAGCCACACAGCCACCGGGGAGCTGTTTTTT	CAWSHTATGELFF
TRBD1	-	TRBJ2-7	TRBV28	TGTGCCAGCAGCTCACCAGGACAGGGACACTACGAGCAGTACTTC	CASSSPGQGHYEQYF
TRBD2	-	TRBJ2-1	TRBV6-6	TGTGCCAGCAGTCCACTGTCTAGCGGGAGGATTCATGAGCAGTTCTTC	CASSPLSSGRIHEQFF
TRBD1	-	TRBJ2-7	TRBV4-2	TGTGCCAGCAGCCGGGGACAGGGGGCCGGATACGAGCAGTACTTC	CASSRGQGAGYEQYF
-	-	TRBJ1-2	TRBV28	TGTGCCAGCAGTTTCTCCGGAGATGGCTACACCTTC	CASSFSGDGYTF
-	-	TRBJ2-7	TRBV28	TGTGCCAGCAGTTTATATCGCGGCTTCGAGCAGTACTTC	CASSLYRGFEQYF
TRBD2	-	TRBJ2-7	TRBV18	TGTGCCAGCTCACCAGCGGGGGACTCCTACGAGCAGTACTTC	CASSPAGDSYEQYF
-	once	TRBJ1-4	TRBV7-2	TGTGCCAGCAGCCCGGACAGAGCAACTAATGAAAAACTGTTTTTT	CASSPDRATNEKLFF
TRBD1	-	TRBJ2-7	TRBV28	TGTGCCAGTAACAGGGGGGCTATTTACGAGCAGTACTTC	CASNRGAIYEQYF
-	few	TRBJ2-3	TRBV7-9	TGTGCCAGCAGCCCCTTAACGACTGCTAGCACAGATACGCAGTATTTT	CASSPLTTASTDTQYF
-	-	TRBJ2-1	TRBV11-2	TGTGCCAGCAGCCCCCACTACAATGAGCAGTTCTTC	CASSPHYNEQFF
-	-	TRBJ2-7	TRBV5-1	TGCGCCAGCAGCAGGTCAGGGGCTACCTACGAGCAGTACTTC	CASSRSGATYEQYF
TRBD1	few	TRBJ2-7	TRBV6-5	TGTGCCAGCAGGCCAACAGGGGTACCAATCGAGCAGTACTTC	CASRPTGVPIEQYF
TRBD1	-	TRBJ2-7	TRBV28	TGTGCCAGCAGTGGACAGGACGAGCAGTACTTC	CASSGQDEQYF
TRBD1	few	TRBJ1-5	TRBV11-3	TGTGCCAGCAGCTTAGATCCTCCCGGGACAGGGATTCAGCCCCAGCATTTT	CASSLDPPGTGIQPQHF
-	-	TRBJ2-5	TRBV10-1	TGCGCCAGCAGTGAACACAGGCAAGAGACCCAGTACTTC	CASSEHRQETQYF
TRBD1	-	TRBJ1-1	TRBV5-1	TGCGCCAGCAGCACGGGACAGGCCCTCGTGACTGAAGCTTTCTTT	CASSTGQALVTEAFF
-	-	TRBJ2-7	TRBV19	TGTGCCAGTAGTCCTAAGGGGGGGGACAGGCGTTACGAGCAGTACTTC	CASSPKGGDRRYEQYF
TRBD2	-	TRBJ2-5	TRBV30	TGTGCCTGGGGGACTAGCCGTGAGACCCAGTACTTC	CAWGTSRETQYF
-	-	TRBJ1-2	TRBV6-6	TGTGCCAGCAGTTACTCCGGTTCAGGGAATGGCTACACCTTC	CASSYSGSGNGYTF
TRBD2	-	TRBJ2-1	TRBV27	TGTGCCAGCAGTCCCGGACTAGCGGGGAGAAATGAGCAGTTCTTC	CASSPGLAGRNEQFF
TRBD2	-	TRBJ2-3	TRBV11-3	TGTGCCAGCAGCTCTTATTCCCCTGGACTAGCGGGGGATCTAGATACGCAGTATTTT	CASSSYSPGLAGDLDTQYF